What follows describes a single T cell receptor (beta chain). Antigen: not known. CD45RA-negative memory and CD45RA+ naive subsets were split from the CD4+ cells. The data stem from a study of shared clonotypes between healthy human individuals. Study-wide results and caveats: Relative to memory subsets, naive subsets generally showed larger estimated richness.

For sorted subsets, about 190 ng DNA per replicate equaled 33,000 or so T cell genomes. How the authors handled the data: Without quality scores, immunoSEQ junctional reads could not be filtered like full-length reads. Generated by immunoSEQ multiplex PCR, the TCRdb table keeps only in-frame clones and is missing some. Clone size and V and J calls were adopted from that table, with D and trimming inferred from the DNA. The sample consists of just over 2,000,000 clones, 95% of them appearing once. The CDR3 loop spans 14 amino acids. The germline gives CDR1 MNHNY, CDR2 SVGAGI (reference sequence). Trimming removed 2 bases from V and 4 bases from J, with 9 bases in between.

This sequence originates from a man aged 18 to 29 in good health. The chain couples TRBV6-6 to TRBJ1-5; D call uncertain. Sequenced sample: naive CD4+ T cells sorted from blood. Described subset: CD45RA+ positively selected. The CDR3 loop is CASSYGRENQPQHF. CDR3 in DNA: TGTGCCAGCAGTTACGGGAGGGAGAATCAGCCCCAGCATTTT.